This T cell receptor (beta chain) comes out of a study of shared clonotypes between healthy human individuals. Trimming left V 0 bases short and J 8 bases short, with 11 bases between. Germline V gene lookup returns CDR1 SGHNT and CDR2 YYREEE (reference sequence). The length of the CDR3 is 13 residues. TCRdb's table, derived via immunoSEQ multiplex PCR, lists solely in-frame clones and lacks some. The data show around 620,000 clones, with approximately 96% seen just once and over 0.1% held by the top ten. Naive CD8 isolation took CD45RO-negative cells positively selected for CCR7 and excluded terminally differentiated effector memory CD45RA+ cells.

The sequenced sample was naive CD8+ T cells sorted from blood. The chain employs TRBV5-4 and TRBJ1-2; D possibly corresponds to TRBD1 (5 bases). The receptor was derived from a young woman in good health. DNA for the CDR3: TGTGCCAGCAGCTTGGAAACAGGCCCGGGCTACACCTTC. Translating gives CASSLETGPGYTF.